Listed below are T cell receptor beta chains from one sample, sequenced in a study of T cell repertoires in cytomegalovirus infection. One entry per CDR3 protein, called by TCRdb with MiXCR from the reads. The table has fewer than 350,000 distinct CDR3 sequences, 25% to 30% seen once. The antigens for these receptors are not known. This specimen consisted of cultured PBMCs, obtained from culture after CMV antigen stimulation. The receptors originated from a human donor in good health (CMV status not recorded). Some clones in this sample may be carry-over from other donors' samples. CDR3s include the opening cysteine and the closing phenylalanine or tryptophan. D genes are given only for firm matches. For some rows the clone size is stated as once, few or many, or as a class when expanded; others skip it.

size,J,V,D,DNA,CDR3
few,TRBJ2-5,TRBV7-6,.,TGTGCCAGCAGCTTAGTATACGGGCAAGAGACCCAGTACTTC,CASSLVYGQETQYF
few,TRBJ2-5,TRBV20-1,TRBD2,TGCAGTGCTGGCAAGAATAGCGGGAGCCAGTACTTC,CSAGKNSGSQYF
few,TRBJ1-1,TRBV10-3,.,TGTGCCATCGCGGGGCCGAACACTGAAGCTTTCTTT,CAIAGPNTEAFF
.,TRBJ1-1,TRBV3-1,TRBD1,TGTGCCAGCAGCCCTGAGGGGACAGGGTCGTTGAACACTGAAGCTTTCTTT,CASSPEGTGSLNTEAFF
.,TRBJ2-7,TRBV6-5,TRBD2,TGTGCCAGCAGTCGACCCGGGACTAGTTACTACGAGCAGTACTTC,CASSRPGTSYYEQYF
.,TRBJ2-7,TRBV7-9,.,TGTGCCAGCAGCCGACCCCAGGGTCAAGGCTCCTACGAGCAGTACTTC,CASSRPQGQGSYEQYF
.,TRBJ1-4,TRBV19,.,TGTGCCAGTAGGGACCGGACGGCCGAGCGACTGTTTTTT,CASRDRTAERLFF
few,TRBJ2-3,TRBV10-3,TRBD2,TGTGCCATCACGAAGCGGGGGCTCGATACCACAGATACGCAGTATTTT,CAITKRGLDTTDTQYF
.,TRBJ2-7,TRBV11-2,.,TGTGCCAGCAGCTCAGTAAGGGCTTCCTACGAGCAGTACTTC,CASSSVRASYEQYF
few,TRBJ2-7,TRBV12-3/TRBV12-4,TRBD1,TGTGCCAGCAGTTTGAGCGGGACAGGGGGCCCCGAGCAGTACTTC,CASSLSGTGGPEQYF
few,TRBJ2-1,TRBV7-7,.,TGTGCCAGCAGCTTAGAGGCAGACAGTAATGAGCAGTTCTTC,CASSLEADSNEQFF
.,TRBJ2-6,TRBV7-2,.,TGTGCCAGCAGCTTTCAGGGGCCCCTAGGAGGGGCCAACGTCCTGACTTTC,CASSFQGPLGGANVLTF
few,TRBJ2-3,TRBV4-1,.,TGTGCCAGCAGCCAAGATATTTACAGTTACACAGATACGCAGTATTTT,CASSQDIYSYTDTQYF
few,TRBJ2-2,TRBV12-3/TRBV12-4,.,TGTGCCAGCAGGAAAGATTGGGGGAGCACCGGGGAGCTGTTTTTT,CASRKDWGSTGELFF
.,TRBJ2-7,TRBV19,TRBD2,TGTGCCAGTAGTACGGGACTAACTTCCTACGAGCAGTACTTC,CASSTGLTSYEQYF
.,TRBJ2-5,TRBV6-1,TRBD1,TGTGCCACCAACAGGGGGCCATTTTTATACCAAGAGACCCAGTACTTC,CATNRGPFLYQETQYF
.,TRBJ2-5,TRBV20-1,TRBD1,TGCAGTGCTCCGGACAGGATTCAAGAGACCCAGTATTTC,CSAPDRIQETQYF
.,TRBJ1-2,TRBV19,.,TGTGCCAGTACCGGCGCGGGGGAAGGCTACACCTTC,CASTGAGEGYTF
.,TRBJ2-7,TRBV20-1,.,TGCAGTGCTAGAATCGGCGGGAACTCCTACGAGCAGTACTTC,CSARIGGNSYEQYF
.,TRBJ1-1,TRBV7-6,TRBD1,TGTGCCAGCAGCTTAGGCAGGACAGGGGAGACTGAAGCTTTCTTT,CASSLGRTGETEAFF
.,TRBJ2-5,TRBV5-1,.,TGCGCCAGCAGGAAGGGGGACCAAGAGACCCAGTACTTC,CASRKGDQETQYF
once,TRBJ1-1,TRBV7-8,.,TGTGCCAGCACCATGGGAACTGAAGCTTTCTTT,CASTMGTEAFF
many,TRBJ2-3,TRBV7-2,.,TGTGCCAGCAGCAGAATGGGCGCGGGGGCCACAGATACGCAGTATTTT,CASSRMGAGATDTQYF
.,TRBJ2-1,TRBV19,.,TGTGCCAGTAGTATAAGAAGAAGGGACCTCTACTCCTACAATGAGCAGTTCTTC,CASSIRRRDLYSYNEQFF
few,TRBJ1-3,TRBV7-8,.,TGTGCCAGCAGCCCAAAACAGGGTTACGGAAACACCATATATTTT,CASSPKQGYGNTIYF
once,TRBJ2-3,TRBV5-6,TRBD1,TGTGCCAGCAGCCGACCCACAGGGGTACTCACAGATACGCAGTATTTT,CASSRPTGVLTDTQYF
few,TRBJ1-2,TRBV24-1,TRBD1,TGTGCCACCAGTGATGGGACAGGGTACTATGGCTACACCTTC,CATSDGTGYYGYTF
few,TRBJ1-6,TRBV12-3/TRBV12-4,.,TGTGCCAGCAGCGTCTCACAGGTTTCACCCCTCCACTTT,CASSVSQVSPLHF
many,TRBJ1-5,TRBV28,.,TGTGCCAGCACCCGGAGGAGGGACAATCAGCCCCAGCATTTT,CASTRRRDNQPQHF
many,TRBJ1-1,TRBV7-6,TRBD1,TGTGCCAGCAGACGGACAGGAGGGGCGAACACTGAAGCTTTCTTT,CASRRTGGANTEAFF
few,TRBJ2-1,TRBV7-8,TRBD2,TGTGCCAGCAGCTTAGGAAGAGCGGGGGCCTCAAGCTCCTACAATGAGCAGTTCTTC,CASSLGRAGASSSYNEQFF
many,TRBJ1-1,TRBV7-8,.,TGTGCCAGCAGCTTCTCTCTCGTTGGGAACACTGAAGCTTTCTTT,CASSFSLVGNTEAFF
once,TRBJ2-5,TRBV5-1,TRBD1,TGCGCCAGCAGCTTGGGTCCTACTGGGACAGTCGAAGAGACCCAGTACTTC,CASSLGPTGTVEETQYF
few,TRBJ2-4,TRBV6-1,.,TGTGCCAGCAGTGAATCGAGGGGGTCGGGACTAGCCAAAAACATTCAGTACTTC,CASSESRGSGLAKNIQYF
.,TRBJ2-2,TRBV7-3,TRBD2,TGTGCCAGCAGCAAGGGACTAGCGGGAGGGCACGAGGAGCTGTTTTTT,CASSKGLAGGHEELFF
.,TRBJ2-2,TRBV7-3,TRBD2,TGTGCCAGCAGCCAGCTAGCGGGGGGCTCGCCCGGGGAGCTGTTTTTT,CASSQLAGGSPGELFF
few,TRBJ1-5,TRBV19,TRBD1,TGTGCCAGTATAGGGACAGACCAAGTTCGAGGCCCCCAGCATTTT,CASIGTDQVRGPQHF
few,TRBJ1-1,TRBV15,TRBD1,TGTGCCACCAGCAGGAGCGACAGGGGCGGCCAGGACACTGAAGCTTTCTTT,CATSRSDRGGQDTEAFF
few,TRBJ1-2,TRBV28,.,TGTGCCAGCAGTTTCGGCAAGACGTATGGCTACACCTTC,CASSFGKTYGYTF
many,TRBJ2-3,TRBV7-2,TRBD2,TGTGCCAGCAGCTGGCCCGGGAGGTACACAGATACGCAGTATTTT,CASSWPGRYTDTQYF
many,TRBJ2-5,TRBV7-2,TRBD2,TGTGCCAGCAGCTCCTGGGGACTAGCGGCTCAAGAGACCCAGTACTTC,CASSSWGLAAQETQYF
few,TRBJ2-3,TRBV7-9,.,TGTGCCAGCAGCTTCAGCGGTACCACAGATACGCAGTATTTT,CASSFSGTTDTQYF
many,TRBJ1-4,TRBV5-1,.,TGTGCCAGCAGCTTGGACAGTAATGAAAAACTGTTTTTT,CASSLDSNEKLFF
few,TRBJ1-1,TRBV19,.,TGTGCCAGTAGTATAGGCGTTGGTCGGACGGTCCCCGGCCAGAACACTGAAGCTTTCTTT,CASSIGVGRTVPGQNTEAFF
few,TRBJ2-1,TRBV19,.,TGTGCCAGTAAACCCTTAAAAGGACTTCCCGACAATGAGCAGTTCTTC,CASKPLKGLPDNEQFF
few,TRBJ2-1,TRBV30,.,TGTGCCTGGAGTGGGCCGCCCACGGCCCCCAGCTCCTACAATGAGCAGTTCTTC,CAWSGPPTAPSSYNEQFF
many,TRBJ1-1,TRBV7-9,.,TGTGCCAGCAGCTTAGCTGGGAGAGAAGCTTTCTTT,CASSLAGREAFF
.,TRBJ1-3,TRBV12-3/TRBV12-4,.,TGTGCCAGCAGGGACAGTTTGTCTGGAAACACCATATATTTT,CASRDSLSGNTIYF
.,TRBJ1-1,TRBV12-3/TRBV12-4,.,TGTGCCAGCAGTTATGGGGCGACGGCAGGGCCCATGGACACTGAAGCTTTCTTT,CASSYGATAGPMDTEAFF
.,TRBJ2-5,TRBV10-3,TRBD2,TGTGCCATCAGCCCGGGACTAGCGGAAGAGACCCAGTACTTC,CAISPGLAEETQYF
few,TRBJ2-7,TRBV7-6,TRBD1,TGTGCCAGCAGCCGGACAGGGCCACCCTCCTACGAGCAGTACTTC,CASSRTGPPSYEQYF
.,TRBJ1-2,TRBV28,.,TGTGCCAGCAGTTGGGGCGAAACAGCTTTACGCCCTGGCTACACCTTC,CASSWGETALRPGYTF
.,TRBJ1-5,TRBV12-3/TRBV12-4,.,TGTGCCAGCAGTTCTCAGGGGTGGGGGGATCAGCCCCAGCATTTT,CASSSQGWGDQPQHF
.,TRBJ1-2,TRBV12-3/TRBV12-4,TRBD1,TGTGCCAGCAGTTTTGGGACAGGGGAGTCTCTTGGCTACACCTTC,CASSFGTGESLGYTF
few,TRBJ2-1,TRBV10-3,.,TGTGCCATCAGGGATAGCGGCCCCGGGGGCCCCCTTCGTCACAATGAGCAGTTCTTC,CAIRDSGPGGPLRHNEQFF
.,TRBJ1-5,TRBV2,.,TGTGCCAGCAGTGGGGCCCTATACGAATCAAGCAATCAGCCCCAGCATTTT,CASSGALYESSNQPQHF
once,TRBJ2-7,TRBV7-8,.,TGTGCCAGCAGCTTAATGGTTGGAGGGGAATACGAGCAGTACTTC,CASSLMVGGEYEQYF